This T cell receptor beta chain was captured by sequencing in a study of blood T cell repertoires in COVID-19 (dated by TCRdb to 2018 to 2021). The study in broad terms: Samples covering the acute and convalescent phases of COVID-19 were provided by collaborators in the United States, Italy and Spain. Nearly every sample came with metadata listing a de-identified subject ID, COVID-19 status, age in years and sex. The material from the prospective study consisted of cDNA or gDNA derived from T cells, B-cell-depleted T cells, or PBMCs. Where available, HLA class I and class II types were obtained from metadata supplied by the sample provider rather than from assay-based typing. Deeply sampled blood TCRbeta repertoires from subjects exposed to, actively infected with, or recovered from COVID-19 were included in the dataset. Samples came from the ongoing ImmuneRACE study (first 160 participants) plus 1,254 subjects from 6 global collaborators. The repertoires were made available in a free public database intended to serve as a resource for research on the immune response to SARS-CoV-2. Beyond this particular receptor, the publication reports: The quantity of clinical and demographic metadata differed by source and by participant and was supplied without curation.

A word on this clone: No cognate antigen has been identified for it. Base qualities are missing; no much larger clone stands one base away.

Whole blood was collected in K2EDTA tubes by collaborating institutions according to the institutions' own protocols. For TCRbeta analysis, collaborators shipped samples as frozen whole blood, isolated PBMCs, or DNA extracted from either of those sample types. Reading the germline V gene gives CDR1 MDHEN and CDR2 SYDVKM. V is shortened by 5 bases, J by 12 bases, and the region joining them spans 14 bases. The CDR3 holds 12 amino acids from the cysteine to the phenylalanine. This entry keeps only the CDR3 DNA: 36 bases, framed from base 1. The immunoSEQ Assay, a bias-controlled multiplex PCR, was used to amplify TCRbeta CDR3 regions from genomic DNA. The paper's processing steps were these. The number of nucleated cells in each sample was estimated from the amplification of reference gene primers within the assay. To quantify the absolute abundance of each unique TCRbeta CDR3 rearrangement, sequence reads were collapsed and filtered. For each sample, productive Simpson clonality was calculated as the square root of Simpson's diversity index over productive rearrangements. What TCRdb holds here is the immuneACCESS table cut down to in-frame rearrangements. Part of the clones is not present; checked against another copy, under half of the missing clones reflect an unresolved V gene, and the others are unexplained. V and J calls and clone size are those listed in that table; D and trimming were worked out from the DNA. The table for this sample lists approximately 210,000 clones; approximately 90% of them were counted only once. The top ten hold 1% to 1.5% of the sample.

This sequence originates from a man aged 25 to 40 with acute or convalescent COVID-19. The sequencing input was peripheral blood. The sequence is built from TRBV28 and TRBJ2-1; the D gene is perhaps TRBD2, on 6 matching bases. In nucleotides, the sequence is TGTGCCAGCAGTCGACCGTTGGGACTGCAGTTCTTC. This gives the protein CASSRPLGLQFF. With the portions outside the CDR3 filled from the reference TRBV28 and TRBJ2-1 genes, the complete variable region becomes DVKVTQSSRYLVKRTGEKVFLECVQDMDHENMFWYRQDPGLGLRLIYFSYDVKMKEKGDIPEGYSVSREKKERFSLILESASTNQTSMYLCASSRPLGLQFFGPGTRLTVL.